This T cell receptor (beta chain) was found in a study of identical twins. Using its own MiXCR run on the 5' RACE reads, TCRdb lists one record per CDR3 protein. The sample shows roughly 720,000 distinct CDR3 sequences, about 20% of them seen only once. CDR3 size: 13 residues. After removal of 8 bases from V and 6 bases from J, the junction contained 5 bases not matched to a gene. This sample also belongs to another study, concerning T cells expressing NK-cell markers.

The sequence derives from a young woman in good health. V gene TRBV12-3 or TRBV12-4 combines with J gene TRBJ2-4; 9 nucleotides line up with TRBD1. Specimen: PBMCs. The CDR3 DNA is TGTGCCAGCGGATTGACAGGGGGAAACATTCAGTACTTC. Translating it yields CASGLTGGNIQYF.